Each of the 26 T cell receptor beta chains below was sequenced from the same sample in a study of cytomegalovirus exposure and HLA in healthy donors. Primers for the PCR totalled 60 Vbeta and 13 Jbeta. Assay: immunoSEQ multiplex PCR; the TCRdb copy retains only in-frame clones and omits some. Seen here are roughly 150,000 clones, 83% observed once, and the top ten hold roughly 4%. Sequenced: PBMCs. Receptors originate from a man in his fifties or sixties in good health and CMV-seropositive.

The V call is TRBV15, the J call TRBJ1-3; no clear D gene. The CDR3 length is 11 residues. V lost 8 bases and J lost 1, with 3 bases in between. Germline CDR1 LNHNV, CDR2 YYDKDF (reference sequence). The CDR3 sequence is CATYSGNTIYF. CDR3 nucleotide sequence: TGTGCCACCTATTCTGGAAACACCATATATTTT.

The rearrangement joins TRBV28 to TRBJ2-1; tentatively, D is TRBD2 (6 bases). There are 15 residues in the CDR3. V lost 0 bases, J lost 10 bases, and 16 bases lay in between. CDR1 is MDHEN, CDR2 SYDVKM, per germline. Here the CDR3 reads CASSLWTGGGREQFF. The CDR3 DNA reads as TGTGCCAGCAGTTTATGGACTGGGGGAGGACGGGAGCAGTTCTTC.

This clone turned up a few times. V and J are TRBV10-2 and TRBJ2-1; 7 bases line up with TRBD1. After removal of 6 bases from V and 6 bases from J, the junction contained 2 bases not matched to a gene. There are 12 residues in the CDR3. From germline, CDR1 is WSHSY and CDR2 SAAADI. This CDR3 reads CASRGTANEQFF. In nucleotides, the CDR3 is TGCGCCAGCAGGGGGACAGCCAATGAGCAGTTCTTC.

The V call is TRBV6-5, the J call TRBJ2-7, with 7 nucleotides matching TRBD1. Germline V CDR1 and CDR2: MNHEY, SVGAGI. CDR3 size: 15 residues. V dropped 6 bases and J dropped 5; count of bases not matched to a gene: 13. CDR3 region: CASSPRQGVGDEQYF. CDR3 in DNA: TGTGCCAGCAGCCCGCGACAGGGCGTGGGGGACGAGCAGTACTTC.

This clone was counted a single time. This chain links TRBV6-6 with TRBJ2-3, with D uncertain. The V and J ends lost 5 bases and 5 bases respectively, with 8 bases between them. Germline V CDR1 and CDR2: MNHNY, SVGAGI (reference sequence). CDR3 length: 12 amino acids. The DNA for the CDR3 is TGTGCCAGCAGTGGAGCTGTAGATACGCAGTATTTT. Translating it yields CASSGAVDTQYF.

This chain links TRBV27 with TRBJ2-7, with 8 bases aligning to TRBD1. CDR1 is MNHEY, CDR2 SMNVEV, per germline (reference sequence). CDR3 size: 15 residues. With V trimmed by 7 bases and J by 2 bases, 10 bases remained unmatched. The CDR3 here is CASTLRTGTPYEQYF. DNA of the CDR3: TGTGCCAGCACCCTGCGGACAGGGACCCCCTACGAGCAGTACTTC.

A few counts support this clone. Mismatch with germline at one junction end may stem from a read error. The chain combines TRBV5-1 with TRBJ2-4; 10 bases agree with TRBD2. This CDR3 spans 15 amino acids. Germline-derived CDR1 and CDR2 are SGHRS and YFSETQ. The CDR3 loop is CAGSLESGGGNIQYF. The DNA for the CDR3 is TGCGCCGGCAGCTTGGAAAGCGGGGGGGGGAACATTCAGTACTTC.

V and J are TRBV28 and TRBJ2-2, with D possibly being TRBD1 (5 bases). Germline CDR1 MDHEN, CDR2 SYDVKM. CDR3 length: 15 amino acids. The V end was cut by 6 bases, the J end by 6 bases, with 17 bases between. The CDR3 region has the DNA TGTGCCAGCAGGGGCCAGCAGATCAGGGCCGGGGAGCTGTTTTTT. This translates into CASRGQQIRAGELFF.

This clone has only one observation. The J gene is TRBJ2-3, the V gene TRBV27; D may be TRBD1 (5 bases). CDR1 is MNHEY, CDR2 SMNVEV, per germline (reference sequence). V gave up 6 bases and J gave up 0 bases, with 7 bases separating them. The CDR3 is made up of 13 amino acids. In DNA form, the CDR3 reads TGTGCCAGCAGGGACACTAGCACAGATACGCAGTATTTT. Amino acid sequence: CASRDTSTDTQYF.

This clone was recorded once. The J gene is TRBJ2-7, the V gene TRBV18; weak D call: TRBD2 (6 bases). Trimming took 3 bases from V and 2 from J, leaving 11 bases between them. The CDR3 is 14 residues long. Germline V gives CDR1 KGHSH, CDR2 LQKENI. In DNA, the CDR3 is TGTGCCAGCTCACCCCCAGGACTACCCTACGAGCAGTACTTC. Translated: CASSPPGLPYEQYF.

In this sample, this clone turned up once. This chain links TRBV5-6 with TRBJ2-5; 10 bases are a match to TRBD2. Trimming cost V 0 bases and J 1 base; bases outside gene matches: 6. The CDR3 totals 17 residues. The germline gives CDR1 SGHDT, CDR2 YYEEEE. Written as DNA, the CDR3 is TGTGCCAGCAGCTTGGGGTCTACTAGCGGGGCCCAAGAGACCCAGTACTTC. Protein product: CASSLGSTSGAQETQYF.

The chain couples TRBV27 to TRBJ2-7, with 7 bases aligning to TRBD1. The CDR3 length is 14 residues. The V and J ends lost 7 bases and 0 bases, in that order; junction bases with no gene match: 6. CDR1 and CDR2 (germline): MNHEY, SMNVEV (reference sequence). The CDR3 region is CASMVTGASYEQYF. The DNA of the CDR3 is TGTGCCAGCATGGTCACAGGGGCCTCCTACGAGCAGTACTTC.

V and J are TRBV19 and TRBJ1-2, with D unclear. This CDR3 region has 11 residues. V lost 10 bases and J lost 5, with 11 bases in between. Germline V gene sequence: CDR1 LNHDA, CDR2 SQIVND (reference sequence). CDR3 loop: CATYTGYGYTF. DNA of the CDR3: TGTGCCACCTACACGGGTTATGGCTACACCTTC.

In this sample, this clone turned up a few times. The chain recombines TRBV4-2 with TRBJ2-1, with D perhaps matching TRBD1 (6 bases). V lost 0 bases to trimming and J lost 2 bases, with 11 bases between them. There are 16 residues in the CDR3. The germline gives CDR1 LGHNA, CDR2 YNFKEQ. CDR3 amino acids: CASSQEGRGAYNEQFF. The DNA for the CDR3 is TGTGCCAGCAGCCAAGAGGGCAGGGGAGCCTACAATGAGCAGTTCTTC.

The chain employs TRBV7-2 and TRBJ1-4; perhaps TRBD1 as D (6 bases). The CDR3 covers 15 residues. The V end was cut by 1 base, the J end by 5 bases, with 11 bases between. The germline CDR1 and CDR2 sequences are SGHTA and FQGNSA. CDR3 loop: CASSLDRGGNEKLFF. The CDR3 DNA is TGTGCCAGCAGCTTAGATAGGGGGGGAAATGAAAAACTGTTTTTT.

The rearrangement uses TRBV30 and TRBJ2-6; D remains ambiguous. CDR1 is GTSNPN and CDR2 is SVGIG in the germline V gene (reference sequence). The CDR3 consists of 14 residues. V was pared by 3 bases and J by 2 bases, with 8 bases between. In DNA, the CDR3 is TGTGCCTGGAGCCTATTCGCTGGGGCCAACGTCCTGACTTTC. Translation: CAWSLFAGANVLTF. The whole variable domain, remainder taken from reference TRBV30 and TRBJ2-6, is SQTIHQWPATLVQPVGSPLSLECTVEGTSNPNLYWYRQAAGRGLQLLFYSVGIGQISSEVPQNLSASRPQDRQFILSSKKLLLSDSGFYLCAWSLFAGANVLTFGAGSRLTVL.

This clone was observed a few times. The J gene is TRBJ1-5, the V gene TRBV21-1. TRBV21-1 is marked as a pseudogene. The CDR3 contains 11 residues. The CDR3 nucleotides are TGTGCCAGCAGGATCGAGGGGCCCCAGCATTTT. Amino acid sequence: CASRIEGPQHF.

This chain joins TRBV7-7 and TRBJ2-5, with 7 positions matching TRBD2. Judging by the DNA end, TRBJ2-7 fits better; the J call may be wrong. Germline CDR1 and CDR2: SSHAT and FNYEAQ (reference sequence). This CDR3 is built from 15 residues. The CDR3 DNA follows: TGTGCCAGCAGCCCCGGGGAGGGCAACTCCTACGAGCAGTACTTC. Amino acids: CASSPGEGNSYEQYF.

The V gene is TRBV5-1, the J gene TRBJ2-5; D may be TRBD2 (5 bases). Per germline, CDR1 SGHRS and CDR2 YFSETQ. Trimming removed 3 bases at V and 2 bases at J, with 17 bases between. The CDR3 contains 16 residues. The CDR3 region has the DNA TGCGCCAGCAGCTCGGGCCTTTCACTAGGGCAAGAGACCCAGTACTTC. Translated, it gives CASSSGLSLGQETQYF.

J is TRBJ2-1 and V is TRBV10-3, with 9 bases that match TRBD2. Germline loops: CDR1 ENHRY, CDR2 SYGVKD. The CDR3 sequence is 14 residues long. Unmatched junction bases numbered 6, after V lost 6 bases and J lost 6 bases. The CDR3 DNA reads TGTGCCATCAGGCCGGGACTAGCTACCAATGAGCAGTTCTTC. Translating gives CAIRPGLATNEQFF.

V and J are TRBV6-5 and TRBJ2-3; TRBD2 matches 7 bases. Germline-derived CDR1 and CDR2 are MNHEY and SVGAGI. CDR3 length: 15 amino acids. The CDR3 protein is CAAGGRGRSTDTQYF. CDR3 DNA sequence: TGTGCAGCAGGAGGGCGGGGGAGGAGCACAGATACGCAGTATTTT.

In this sample, this clone turned up a few times. The chain is built from TRBV6-5 and TRBJ1-1, with a tentative D call TRBD1 (6 bases). Trimming took off 6 bases at V and 2 bases at J, with 16 bases between the two ends. The CDR3 totals 15 residues. Germline V gives CDR1 MNHEY, CDR2 SVGAGI. The DNA of the CDR3 is TGTGCCAGCAGAGTTCCGGGACACCCAAACACTGAAGCTTTCTTT. This sequence encodes CASRVPGHPNTEAFF.

The CDR3 spells CARNRGRETQYF. In DNA form, the CDR3 reads TGTGCCAGAAACCGGGGGAGGGAGACCCAGTACTTC. The chain has TRBV9 and TRBJ2-5; D possibly corresponds to TRBD2 (6 bases). CDR1 is SGDLS, CDR2 YYNGEE, per germline. The CDR3 sequence is 12 residues long. V lost 8 bases and J 5 bases, leaving 13 bases between the germline ends.

The gene calls are TRBV5-1 and TRBJ1-4; 8 bases line up with TRBD1. This CDR3 has 17 amino acids. V lost 4 bases and J lost 6; bases outside the gene matches: 14. Germline V gene lookup returns CDR1 SGHRS and CDR2 YFSETQ. The CDR3 nucleotides read TGCGCCAGCAGCAAAATCGAACCCAGGGGGCATCATGAAAAACTGTTTTTT. Its protein is CASSKIEPRGHHEKLFF. The full variable domain, completed using reference TRBV5-1 and TRBJ1-4, is KAGVTQTPRYLIKTRGQQVTLSCSPISGHRSVSWYQQTPGQGLQFLFEYFSETQRNKGNFPGRFSGRQFSNSRSEMNVSTLELGDSALYLCASSKIEPRGHHEKLFFGSGTQLSVL.

The DNA for the CDR3 is TGTGCCAGTAGTCCGGACAGGAGCACTGAAGCTTTCTTT. Residues: CASSPDRSTEAFF. The chain has TRBV19 and TRBJ1-1; 7 bases are a match to TRBD1. The germline gives CDR1 LNHDA, CDR2 SQIVND (reference sequence). The CDR3 covers 13 residues. J lost 4 bases, V lost 5 bases, and 4 bases had no gene match. The whole variable domain, filled in from reference TRBV19 and TRBJ1-1, reads DGGITQSPKYLFRKEGQNVTLSCEQNLNHDAMYWYRQDPGQGLRLIYYSQIVNDFQKGDIAEGYSVSREKKESFPLTVTSAQKNPTAFYLCASSPDRSTEAFFGQGTRLTVV.

The chain uses TRBV30 and TRBJ2-5; TRBD2 matches 8 bases. CDR1 GTSNPN and CDR2 SVGIG come from the germline V gene (reference sequence). The CDR3 runs 13 residues. The V segment lost 4 bases and the J segment 3 bases; nucleotides outside the gene matches: 4. The CDR3 is CAWTSGPKETQYF. In DNA form, the CDR3 reads TGTGCCTGGACTAGCGGGCCCAAAGAGACCCAGTACTTC. Variable domain in full (rest from reference TRBV30 and TRBJ2-5): SQTIHQWPATLVQPVGSPLSLECTVEGTSNPNLYWYRQAAGRGLQLLFYSVGIGQISSEVPQNLSASRPQDRQFILSSKKLLLSDSGFYLCAWTSGPKETQYFGPGTRLLVL.